The rows below give T cell receptor beta chains drawn from one sample of a study of T-cell reconstitution after alpha-beta-depleted transplantation in children. TCRdb called the PCR reads again in MiXCR, with one record for every CDR3 protein. Here the sample spans under 300,000 distinct CDR3 sequences, roughly 12% being singletons. The sequenced sample was peripheral blood, obtained 180 days after TCRalphabeta/CD19-depleted stem cell transplant. Receptor source: a male patient aged 2 to 10 who had a stem cell transplant for chronic granulomatous disease, so the T cells may come from the graft donor. Each CDR3 is given with its conserved first and last residue. A D gene is named only where the DNA matches it firmly. Not all rows give a size; the values are once, few, many and, for expanded clones, a class.

v_call	clone_size	d_call	j_call	cdr3_nt	cdr3_aa
TRBV28	many	.	TRBJ2-1	TGTGCCAGCAGTCCGGACTGGGCCTCGGATGAGCAGTTCTTC	CASSPDWASDEQFF
TRBV2	many	.	TRBJ1-2	TGTGCCAGCAGTCCAACCAGGGAAGGAGGCTACACCTTC	CASSPTREGGYTF
TRBV7-8	many	TRBD1	TRBJ2-7	TGTGCCAGCAGCCCCCTACAGGGGGCTAGGGGCCAGTACTTC	CASSPLQGARGQYF
TRBV25-1	many	TRBD2	TRBJ2-2	TGTGCCAGCAGTGAAGGGCGGGAGGGCCCTCGGGAGACCGGGGAGCTGTTTTTT	CASSEGREGPRETGELFF
TRBV24-1	many	TRBD2	TRBJ2-1	TGTGCCACCAGTGATCTACGACGGACTAGCGGGGAATCCTACAATGAGCAGTTCTTC	CATSDLRRTSGESYNEQFF
TRBV9	many	TRBD2	TRBJ2-7	TGTGCCAGCAGCGCCGAAGACGTGGGAGGGAACAGCTACGAGCAGTACTTC	CASSAEDVGGNSYEQYF
TRBV29-1	many	TRBD1	TRBJ2-1	TGCAGCGTTCACGGGACAGGGACTTACAATGAGCAGTTCTTC	CSVHGTGTYNEQFF
TRBV11-2	many	.	TRBJ2-1	TGTGCCAGCAGCTTAGAATTGGGTATTTCGTGGGGGTACTACAATGAGCAGTTCTTC	CASSLELGISWGYYNEQFF
TRBV28	many	TRBD1	TRBJ1-2	TGTGCCAGCAGTTCGGGGACAGGGAGAAAGGGCTACACCTTC	CASSSGTGRKGYTF
TRBV20-1	many	.	TRBJ2-3	TGCAGTGCGAAGGTCGGGAGCCCAGATACGCAGTATTTT	CSAKVGSPDTQYF
TRBV7-2	many	.	TRBJ2-1	TGTGCCAGCAGCTTGGACTTTACGGGGGAGCAGTTCTTC	CASSLDFTGEQFF
TRBV7-8	many	.	TRBJ2-7	TGTGCCAGCAGCTTAGCCAGATGGGGCCCGGCGGTGTACGAGCAGTACTTC	CASSLARWGPAVYEQYF
TRBV5-1	many	TRBD2	TRBJ2-1	TGCGCCAGCAGCTCCCTAGCGGGAGTGGGGCACAATGAGCAGTTCTTC	CASSSLAGVGHNEQFF
TRBV6-5	many	TRBD2	TRBJ2-1	TGTGCCAGCAGTTACTCAGGACTAGCGGGAGGGTATGAGCAGTTCTTC	CASSYSGLAGGYEQFF
TRBV7-9	many	TRBD1	TRBJ2-5	TGTGTCATTTCAGGGGGTGAGGAGGAGACCCAGTACTTC	CVISGGEEETQYF
TRBV12-3/TRBV12-4	many	.	TRBJ2-5	TGTGCCAGCAGCCTCCCTACGGTGGGGGAGACCCAGTACTTC	CASSLPTVGETQYF
TRBV7-2	many	.	TRBJ2-5	TGTGCCAGCAGCTTATTGGCTAAGAGGTCCGAGACCCAGTACTTC	CASSLLAKRSETQYF
TRBV12-3/TRBV12-4	many	TRBD2	TRBJ2-5	TGTGCCAGCTTACTAGCGGGATCGGGCCAAGAGACCCAGTACTTC	CASLLAGSGQETQYF
TRBV12-3/TRBV12-4	many	.	TRBJ1-2	TGTGCCAGCAGTTTACCTGGGGCCGGGTATGGCTACACCTTC	CASSLPGAGYGYTF
TRBV15	many	.	TRBJ1-2	TGTGCCACCAGCAGACAGGGCTTAGGAGGCTACACCTTC	CATSRQGLGGYTF
TRBV6-1	many	TRBD2	TRBJ2-3	TGTGCCATCCAGACTAGCGGGGGGGTACTAACAGATACGCAGTATTTT	CAIQTSGGVLTDTQYF
TRBV27	many	.	TRBJ2-5	TGTGCCAGCAGTTTAGTGGGGTGGGAGACCCAGTACTTC	CASSLVGWETQYF
TRBV9	many	.	TRBJ1-2	TGTGCCAGCAGCGCAGAAAGGACAGCTCTATGGGGCTACACCTTC	CASSAERTALWGYTF
TRBV13	many	TRBD2	TRBJ2-3	TGTGCCAGCAGCTTAGTACTAGCGGGAGGGCCAGATACGCAGTATTTT	CASSLVLAGGPDTQYF
TRBV6-1	many	.	TRBJ2-7	TGTGCCAGCAAAACAGGGGGGGCCGAGCAGTACTTC	CASKTGGAEQYF
TRBV12-3/TRBV12-4	many	TRBD1	TRBJ2-1	TGTGCCAGCAGCCGGGACAGGGTGAAGCAGTTCTTC	CASSRDRVKQFF
TRBV15	few	TRBD2	TRBJ2-7	TGTGCCACCTCCAGCGGGAGGGCCGTGGAGCAGTACTTC	CATSSGRAVEQYF
TRBV6-1	many	TRBD2	TRBJ2-2	TGTGCCAGCCTTAGCGGACTAGCGGGACTATTCACCGGGGAGCTGTTTTTT	CASLSGLAGLFTGELFF
TRBV5-1	.	.	TRBJ2-7	TGCGCCAGCAGCCCCCCGACAGTCTCCTACGAGCAGTACTTC	CASSPPTVSYEQYF
TRBV7-9	many	.	TRBJ2-1	TGTGCCAGCAGCTCGTTATTAGAGGGGCAGTTCTTC	CASSSLLEGQFF
TRBV7-2	many	.	TRBJ2-4	TGTGCCAGCAGCTCCTGGGGAAGGACAGCCAAAAACATTCAGTACTTC	CASSSWGRTAKNIQYF
TRBV29-1	many	.	TRBJ2-1	TGCAGCGTTGAAAGCGGAAGCTCCTACAATGAGCAGTTCTTC	CSVESGSSYNEQFF
TRBV6-2/TRBV6-3	many	.	TRBJ1-2	TGTGCCAGCAGCGTTTACAGGGAGGTGAGCGGCTACACCTTC	CASSVYREVSGYTF
TRBV7-9	.	TRBD2	TRBJ2-2	TGTGCCAGCAGCCCGACTAGCGGACCGAACACCGGGGAGCTGTTTTTT	CASSPTSGPNTGELFF
TRBV5-1	many	.	TRBJ2-5	TGCGCCAGCAGCGCCTCCAGAGTGCTGGAAGAGACCCAGTACTTC	CASSASRVLEETQYF
TRBV7-2	many	TRBD1	TRBJ2-5	TGTGCCAGCAGCTTCGACAGGGGGAGGGAGACCCAGTACTTC	CASSFDRGRETQYF
TRBV18	.	TRBD1	TRBJ1-1	TGTGCCAGCTCACCGCTCGGACAGGGGGCCACTGAAGCTTTCTTT	CASSPLGQGATEAFF
TRBV19	many	.	TRBJ2-1	TGTGCCAGTAGTATTTTGGACTCCCCGACCCCCTACAATGAGCAGTTCTTC	CASSILDSPTPYNEQFF
TRBV5-1	many	TRBD2	TRBJ2-3	TGCGCCAGCAGCCGGGAGGTAGATACGCAGTATTTT	CASSREVDTQYF
TRBV7-9	many	TRBD2	TRBJ2-1	TGTGCCAGCAGCCCGACGACTAGCGGGAGCTACAATGAGCAGTTCTTC	CASSPTTSGSYNEQFF
TRBV20-1	many	TRBD1	TRBJ2-7	TGCAGTGCTTCCGGGACAGGGTCCAACGAGCAGTACTTC	CSASGTGSNEQYF
TRBV29-1	many	.	TRBJ2-3	TGCAGCGTTGACTCGGATTTAGCGTCGCAGTATTTT	CSVDSDLASQYF
TRBV12-3/TRBV12-4	many	.	TRBJ2-3	TGTGCCAGCAGTTTACACGCGACGGATACGCAGTATTTT	CASSLHATDTQYF
TRBV5-1	many	TRBD2	TRBJ2-1	TGCGCCAGCAGCTTATTCACTAGCGGGAGGGCATTCTGGGATGAGCAGTTCTTC	CASSLFTSGRAFWDEQFF
TRBV20-1	many	.	TRBJ2-7	TGCAGTGGGAGGGAACAACCTTCCAGCGAGCAGTACTTC	CSGREQPSSEQYF
TRBV11-2	many	TRBD2	TRBJ2-3	TGTGCCAGCAGCTTAGAGACCCCGGGACTAGCGGGAGCTCTTAAAGGGTACACAGATACGCAGTATTTT	CASSLETPGLAGALKGYTDTQYF
TRBV5-1	many	TRBD2	TRBJ2-5	TGCGCCAGCAGCTGGGGACTAGCGGGGTTGCAAGAGACCCAGTACTTC	CASSWGLAGLQETQYF
TRBV5-1	many	.	TRBJ1-1	TGCGCCAGCAGCTTGGGGACGAGTACTGAAGCTTTCTTT	CASSLGTSTEAFF
TRBV4-3	many	.	TRBJ2-2	TGCGCCAGCAGCTCGAACAGGGGGCGACTAGCGCAGAACACCGGGGAGCTGTTTTTT	CASSSNRGRLAQNTGELFF
TRBV7-9	many	.	TRBJ1-4	TGTGCCAGCAGCTTAGGATCATCTAATGAAAAACTGTTTTTT	CASSLGSSNEKLFF
TRBV29-1	many	.	TRBJ2-7	TGCAGCCCGGGTTGGAGTAGGAGGGATTACGAGCAGTACTTC	CSPGWSRRDYEQYF
TRBV20-1	many	.	TRBJ1-4	TGCAGTGCTAGCCACAGGGTGAATGAAAAACTGTTTTTT	CSASHRVNEKLFF
TRBV12-3/TRBV12-4	many	TRBD1	TRBJ2-2	TGTGCCAGCAGTCCGGAGGGGCCGGGACAGGGTAACACCGGGGAGCTGTTTTTT	CASSPEGPGQGNTGELFF
TRBV4-1	many	TRBD1	TRBJ2-7	TGCGCCAGCAGCCCCACAGACGGGACAGCCCCCTACGAGCAGTACTTC	CASSPTDGTAPYEQYF
TRBV24-1	few	.	TRBJ1-2	TGTGCCACCGGACGGGACATGCGGCCCGAATACTATGGCTACACCTTC	CATGRDMRPEYYGYTF
TRBV12-3/TRBV12-4	many	.	TRBJ1-1	TGTGCCAGCAGTTTTCTGGGCACGAACACTGAAGCTTTCTTT	CASSFLGTNTEAFF
TRBV2	.	.	TRBJ1-1	TGTGCCAGCAGTGATGGTCAGGGCAACACTGAAGCTTTCTTT	CASSDGQGNTEAFF